These T cell receptor beta chains were read from a single sample in a study of regulatory T cells in long-lasting Graves disease. TCRdb used MiXCR to reprocess the multiplex PCR reads, holding one entry per CDR3 protein. The top ten hold approximately 18% of the sample, which has 680,000 or so distinct CDR3 sequences, approximately 15% seen once. The same sample was also used in a study of T cells in Graves' hyperthyroidism and ophthalmopathy.

The sequencing used peripheral blood mononuclear cells (PBMCs), collected at new diagnosis, from a patient treated with antithyroid drugs. These receptor sequences come from a woman aged 25 to 39 with Graves disease. The CDR3 runs from the conserved cysteine through the conserved F or W. D genes are given only for firm matches. The size of a clone is reported for some rows only, either as once, few or many, or as a class for expanded clones.

size,D,V,J,DNA,CDR3
-,-,TRBV6-9,TRBJ2-6,TGTGCCAGCAGTTACCTAGGCAGGGGCACTCCTGGGGCCAACGTCCGGACTTTC,CASSYLGRGTPGANVRTF
few,TRBD1,TRBV28,TRBJ1-5,TGTGCCAGCAGTTCCCTGGACAGGAATAATCAGCCCCAGCATTTT,CASSSLDRNNQPQHF
many,-,TRBV12-3/TRBV12-4,TRBJ1-3,TGTGCCAGCAGTTTAGTTTTGCCTGGAAACACCATATATTTT,CASSLVLPGNTIYF
few,-,TRBV5-1,TRBJ2-6,TGCGCCAGCAGACGACAGGTCTCTGGGGCCAACGTCCTGACTTTC,CASRRQVSGANVLTF
many,-,TRBV24-1,TRBJ2-1,TGTGCCACCAGTGATTACGGGAGAAGCAGCAATGAGCAGTTCTTC,CATSDYGRSSNEQFF
few,-,TRBV7-9,TRBJ1-2,TGTGCCAGCAGCCCTAAGGGGGAGTATGGCTACACCTTC,CASSPKGEYGYTF
many,TRBD2,TRBV18,TRBJ2-1,TGTGCCAGCAGCCCAGGATTAGCGGGAGTGAATGAGCAGTTCTTC,CASSPGLAGVNEQFF
-,TRBD1,TRBV28,TRBJ1-1,TGTGCCAGCAGTTTGGGACAGATTATCATGAACACTGAAGCTTTCTTT,CASSLGQIIMNTEAFF
-,TRBD1,TRBV28,TRBJ2-7,TGTGCCAGCAGTAGTCTCAAAACCGGGACAGGGGGCCGCGAGCAGTACTTC,CASSSLKTGTGGREQYF
many,TRBD1,TRBV4-1,TRBJ2-5,TGTGCCAGCAGCCAGGACAGGGGAGAGACCCAGTACTTC,CASSQDRGETQYF
-,-,TRBV6-1,TRBJ2-5,TGTGCCAGCGCTAGGGGGGCTGGTGCGACCCAGTACTTC,CASARGAGATQYF
-,-,TRBV20-1,TRBJ2-7,TGCAGCCTAATAGAACATAGGGTTTACGAGCAGTACTTC,CSLIEHRVYEQYF
few,-,TRBV10-3,TRBJ1-3,TGTGCCATCACCGGGGGAGGGGCTGGAAACACCATATATTTT,CAITGGGAGNTIYF
many,-,TRBV28,TRBJ2-5,TGTGCCAGCAACCCAGGGGAGGGCTGGGAGACCCAGTACTTC,CASNPGEGWETQYF
-,TRBD2,TRBV7-2,TRBJ2-7,TGTGCCAGCAGCGGGACTAGCGGGAGTGGGCAGTACTTC,CASSGTSGSGQYF
-,TRBD1,TRBV28,TRBJ1-4,TGTGCCAGCAGTTCAAGGGGGCGCGGGAGTGAAAAACTGTTTTTT,CASSSRGRGSEKLFF
many,TRBD2,TRBV28,TRBJ2-1,TGTGCCAGCCGTAACGTAGCGGGAGGGCCCCTTAATGAGCAGTTCTTC,CASRNVAGGPLNEQFF
many,-,TRBV6-5,TRBJ2-3,TGTGCCAGCAGTTACGATCGCTCGAATACGCAGTATTTT,CASSYDRSNTQYF
few,-,TRBV11-2,TRBJ2-3,TGTGCCAGCAGCACGCGGGACAGCCTGCAGACAGATACGCAGTATTTT,CASSTRDSLQTDTQYF
-,-,TRBV24-1,TRBJ2-1,TGTGCCACCAGTGACGGTTATCCCGGGGACTACAATGAGCAGTTCTTC,CATSDGYPGDYNEQFF
many,-,TRBV6-1,TRBJ1-1,TGTGCCAGCAGTGAAGACAGCAAGGGGTTGGCTTTCTTT,CASSEDSKGLAFF
many,TRBD1,TRBV6-5,TRBJ1-2,TGTGCCAGCAGTTCCAGACAGGGAATTGACTATGGCTACACCTTC,CASSSRQGIDYGYTF
few,TRBD2,TRBV6-1,TRBJ2-3,TGTGCCAGCAGTGACTACTTTCTCACTAGCGGGTACACAGATACGCAGTATTTT,CASSDYFLTSGYTDTQYF
many,-,TRBV20-1,TRBJ2-7,TGCAGTGCTAGAGATTCGGGTAGGGTCAGCGAGCAGTACTTC,CSARDSGRVSEQYF
many,-,TRBV27,TRBJ1-1,TGTGCCAGCAGTTTATCCCGCCTAACTGAAGCTTTCTTT,CASSLSRLTEAFF
many,TRBD1,TRBV11-2,TRBJ1-6,TGTGCCAGCAGCCCCGGACAGGCCCGCAATTCACCCCTCCACTTT,CASSPGQARNSPLHF
many,-,TRBV7-2,TRBJ2-7,TGTGCCAGCAGCACCCGGTACCACCCCGACTACGAGCAGTACTTC,CASSTRYHPDYEQYF
few,-,TRBV6-1,TRBJ1-1,TGTGCCAGCAGTGAATTCCTCCGGGACCGGGGAGCCTTT,CASSEFLRDRGAF
-,TRBD2,TRBV19,TRBJ2-1,TGTGCCAGTAGTATAGGTCATAGCGGGTGGAATGAGCAGTTCTTC,CASSIGHSGWNEQFF
many,-,TRBV20-1,TRBJ1-1,TGCAGTGCTAGAGCCAGTTTGAACACTGAAGCTTTCTTT,CSARASLNTEAFF
few,-,TRBV18,TRBJ2-7,TGTGCCAGCTCACCAGGGACGCAGGAGGGCTACGAGCAGTACTTC,CASSPGTQEGYEQYF
many,-,TRBV12-3/TRBV12-4,TRBJ2-5,TGTGCCAGCAGTTTAATATTGGGGGAGGAGACCCAGTACTTC,CASSLILGEETQYF
-,TRBD1,TRBV5-1,TRBJ2-2,TGTGCCAGCAGTCATACTAGTAGGACAGGCGCGAACACCGGGGAGCTGTTTTTT,CASSHTSRTGANTGELFF
many,TRBD1,TRBV28,TRBJ1-4,TGTGCCAGCAGTTTATGGGGGACAGGGGTAACTGAAAAACTGTTTTTT,CASSLWGTGVTEKLFF
few,-,TRBV28,TRBJ2-4,TGTGCCAGCAATGGGATTTGGGGCAAAAACATTCAGTACTTC,CASNGIWGKNIQYF
-,-,TRBV9,TRBJ2-5,TGTGCCAGCAGCGTACTCCAGGCAGGACAAGAGACCCAGTACTTC,CASSVLQAGQETQYF
many,TRBD1,TRBV12-3/TRBV12-4,TRBJ1-1,TGTGCCAGCAGTTCGGCTACGGGACAGGGTGGGGGCACTGAAGCTTTCTTT,CASSSATGQGGGTEAFF
many,-,TRBV2,TRBJ1-2,TGTGCCAGCAGTTCAAGCCAGTATGGCTACACCTTC,CASSSSQYGYTF
few,TRBD2,TRBV4-1,TRBJ2-5,TGCGCCAGCAGCCAAAATTCTCCGGGACTAGCTAGGCCAGAGACCCAGTACTTC,CASSQNSPGLARPETQYF
-,TRBD2,TRBV20-1,TRBJ2-3,TGCAGTGCTCTAGCGGACCTTACAGATACGCAGTATTTT,CSALADLTDTQYF
few,-,TRBV6-1,TRBJ1-3,TGTGCCAGCACCCTCGGACCCTCAGCGGGAAACACCATATATTTT,CASTLGPSAGNTIYF
-,TRBD2,TRBV5-5,TRBJ2-4,TGTGCCAGCAGCTTACGGGGGGGTTGGGCCAAACACATTCAGTACTTC,CASSLRGGWAKHIQYF
few,TRBD2,TRBV28,TRBJ2-2,TGTGCCAGCAGTCGCAGACTAGCGGTTAACACCGGGGAGCTGTTTTTT,CASSRRLAVNTGELFF
few,-,TRBV4-2,TRBJ2-5,TGTGCCAGCAGCCAACTTCTAGAGGGGGGGACCCAGTACTTC,CASSQLLEGGTQYF
many,TRBD1,TRBV6-1,TRBJ1-1,TGTGCCAGCAGACGGGCCCGGGACAGCAACACTGAAGCTTTCTTT,CASRRARDSNTEAFF
few,TRBD2,TRBV19,TRBJ2-7,TGTGCCAGTAGTATCAGAGCGGGAGTCCGCGAGCAGTACTTC,CASSIRAGVREQYF
-,TRBD1,TRBV19,TRBJ2-6,TGTGCCAGTTCCGGGACAGGGAGAAACTCTGGGGCCAACGTCCTGACTTTC,CASSGTGRNSGANVLTF
many,-,TRBV7-9,TRBJ1-1,TGTGCCAGCAGCTCGGACACAGAGACTGAAGCTTTCTTT,CASSSDTETEAFF
many,-,TRBV12-3/TRBV12-4,TRBJ2-2,TGTGCCAGCAGAGAGCACACCGGGGAGCTGTTTTTT,CASREHTGELFF
many,TRBD2,TRBV27,TRBJ2-1,TGTGCCAGCAGCCCCGGGGGACTAGCGGAGTTCTTC,CASSPGGLAEFF
many,TRBD2,TRBV5-1,TRBJ2-7,TGCGCCAGCAGCCCCGGACTAGCGGCAGGCGAGCAGTACTTC,CASSPGLAAGEQYF
many,-,TRBV3-1,TRBJ2-4,TGTGCCAGCAGCCAAAACAGGAAAAACATTCAGTACTTC,CASSQNRKNIQYF
few,-,TRBV30,TRBJ2-7,TGTGCCTGGTCCCGATTTACGGGGGAGCAGTACTTC,CAWSRFTGEQYF
few,-,TRBV5-1,TRBJ2-7,TGCGCCAGCAGCTTGACCCGGGTGCGGGACTTTGCCTTGGACGAGCAGTACTTC,CASSLTRVRDFALDEQYF
-,-,TRBV29-1,TRBJ2-1,TGCAGCCATACCGGGGGAACCTACAATGAGCAGTTCTTC,CSHTGGTYNEQFF
few,-,TRBV6-2/TRBV6-3,TRBJ2-7,TGTGCCAGCAGTTATGGGGGACCCGGGTCCACGGTCTACGAGCAGTACTTC,CASSYGGPGSTVYEQYF
few,-,TRBV7-2,TRBJ2-3,TGTGCCAGCAGCCCCCCGGGAAGCGTCCCACGAGATACGCAGTATTTT,CASSPPGSVPRDTQYF
many,TRBD2,TRBV12-3/TRBV12-4,TRBJ2-5,TGTGCCAGCAGAAATCTAGCGGGCCCCGAAGAGACCCAGTACTTC,CASRNLAGPEETQYF
-,TRBD1,TRBV13,TRBJ1-3,TGTGCCAGCAGCTCCCCGACAGGGGTAGGAAACACCATATATTTT,CASSSPTGVGNTIYF
-,-,TRBV4-1,TRBJ2-5,TGCGCCAGCAGCCAAGGGCACGGGGGCGCGGAGACCCAGTACTTC,CASSQGHGGAETQYF